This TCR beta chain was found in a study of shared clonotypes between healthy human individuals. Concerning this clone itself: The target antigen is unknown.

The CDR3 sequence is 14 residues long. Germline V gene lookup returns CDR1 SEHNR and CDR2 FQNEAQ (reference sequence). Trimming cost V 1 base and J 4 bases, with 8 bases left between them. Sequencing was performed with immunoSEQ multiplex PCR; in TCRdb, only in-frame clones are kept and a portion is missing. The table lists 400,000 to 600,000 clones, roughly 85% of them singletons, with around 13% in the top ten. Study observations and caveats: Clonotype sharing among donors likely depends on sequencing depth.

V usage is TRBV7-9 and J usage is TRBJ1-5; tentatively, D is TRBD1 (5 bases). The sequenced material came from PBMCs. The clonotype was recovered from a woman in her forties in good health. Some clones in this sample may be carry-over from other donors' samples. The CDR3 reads CASSLGTSNQPQHF. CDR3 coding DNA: TGTGCCAGCAGCTTAGGGACATCTAATCAGCCCCAGCATTTT.